The 7 T cell receptor beta chains below come from one sample, sequenced in a study of HIV-infected patients and healthy controls (dated 2014 in TCRdb). Libraries were made using 5' RACE. Sequencer: Illumina MiSeq. 500 ng RNA was reverse transcribed with SuperScript III using primers against the alpha and beta constant regions. Separate alpha and beta chain libraries were made by chain-specific third strand synthesis with multiplexing indices. TCRdb cleaned the public reads at Q25 with fastp, built clones with MiXCR and kept in-frame beta chains. Every entry covers one CDR3 protein and lists the most common genes and DNA from its rows. This sample gives more than 3,000 distinct CDR3 sequences in total; around 30% of them show up just once. The ten biggest clones cover 20% of the sample. The study collected follow-up blood from HIV-infected patients roughly three months, about 14 weeks, after antiretroviral therapy began. Since whole blood was used without any cell fractionation, the repertoire reflected all peripheral T cells in unsorted form.

Specimen: blood, collected during antiretroviral therapy. The receptors stem from an adult with HIV infection.

Points on this clonotype: Possible read error: a much larger clone is one base away. The chain combines TRBV2 with TRBJ2-5; possible D gene TRBD2, 5 bases. Germline lookup yields CDR1 SNHLY and CDR2 FYNNEI. This CDR3 spans 15 amino acids. CDR3 region: CASSETGSPQETKYF. The DNA of the CDR3 is TGTGCCAGCAGTGAGACGGGGTCCCCACAAGAGACCAAGTACTTC.

This clonotype is judged medium-sized. The chain recombines TRBV4-2 with TRBJ1-1; unclear D gene. CDR1 LGHNA and CDR2 YNFKEQ come from the germline V gene. The V and J ends lost 1 base and 4 bases respectively, with 16 bases between them. This CDR3 is built from 16 residues. As DNA, the CDR3 is TGTGCCAGCAGCCAAGTGGAAGGGAATGGTCTCACTGAAGCTTTCTTT. The encoded protein is CASSQVEGNGLTEAFF.

In its sample, this clonotype ranks as medium-sized. The CDR3 sequence: CASSSAGQGRGYTF. In DNA, the CDR3 is TGTGCCAGCAGCTCAGCCGGACAGGGGCGAGGCTACACCTTC. V usage is TRBV7-2 and J usage is TRBJ1-2, with 9 bases fitting TRBD1. Trimming cost V 4 bases and J 8 bases; bases outside gene matches: 8. This CDR3 has 14 residues. From germline, CDR1 is SGHTA and CDR2 FQGNSA. Full variable domain (remainder filled in from reference TRBV7-2 and TRBJ1-2): GAGVSQSPSNKVTEKGKDVELRCDPISGHTALYWYRQSLGQGLEFLIYFQGNSAPDKSGLPSDRFSAERTGGSVSTLTIQRTQQEDSAVYLCASSSAGQGRGYTFGSGTRLTVV.

This chain links TRBV7-2 with TRBJ2-7, with 10 bases identical to TRBD1. The V gene end was trimmed by 4 bases and the J gene end by 3 bases; junction bases not matched to a gene: 6. CDR1 and CDR2 from the germline V gene are SGHTA and FQGNSA. CDR3 length equals 15 residues. The CDR3 DNA is TGTGCCAGCAGCTACGGGACAGGGGATGGCTACGAGCAGTACTTC. Translated: CASSYGTGDGYEQYF. Full variable domain (rest looked up from reference TRBV7-2 and TRBJ2-7): GAGVSQSPSNKVTEKGKDVELRCDPISGHTALYWYRQSLGQGLEFLIYFQGNSAPDKSGLPSDRFSAERTGGSVSTLTIQRTQQEDSAVYLCASSYGTGDGYEQYFGPGTRLTVT.

V and J are TRBV5-5 and TRBJ2-1; no reliable D call. CDR3 length equals 16 residues. Germline V lookup: CDR1 SGHKS, CDR2 YYEKEE (reference sequence). V lost 1 base and J lost 3, with 14 bases in between. The DNA for the CDR3 is TGTGCCAGCAGCTTGACGACGGGCATCTGCTACAATGAGCAGTTCTTC. Its protein product is CASSLTTGICYNEQFF.

This clonotype ranks as large. The chain couples TRBV24-1 to TRBJ2-1; D unclear. Looked up from germline, CDR1 is KGHDR and CDR2 is SFDVKD. The CDR3 loop spans 11 amino acids. V lost 3 bases, J lost 10 bases, and 6 bases lay in between. The CDR3 DNA follows: TGTGCCACCAGTGATGGAGAGGAGCAGTTCTTC. Its translation: CATSDGEEQFF.

This clonotype is termed medium-sized. This chain uses TRBV20-1 with TRBJ1-4; TRBD1 is a possible D gene (6 bases). CDR1 and CDR2 from the germline V gene are DFQATT and SNEGSKA (reference sequence). This CDR3 comprises 14 residues. V was pared by 0 bases and J by 6 bases, with 11 bases between. The CDR3 reads CSARDNRADEKLFF. DNA of the CDR3: TGCAGTGCTAGAGATAACAGGGCCGATGAAAAACTGTTTTTT.